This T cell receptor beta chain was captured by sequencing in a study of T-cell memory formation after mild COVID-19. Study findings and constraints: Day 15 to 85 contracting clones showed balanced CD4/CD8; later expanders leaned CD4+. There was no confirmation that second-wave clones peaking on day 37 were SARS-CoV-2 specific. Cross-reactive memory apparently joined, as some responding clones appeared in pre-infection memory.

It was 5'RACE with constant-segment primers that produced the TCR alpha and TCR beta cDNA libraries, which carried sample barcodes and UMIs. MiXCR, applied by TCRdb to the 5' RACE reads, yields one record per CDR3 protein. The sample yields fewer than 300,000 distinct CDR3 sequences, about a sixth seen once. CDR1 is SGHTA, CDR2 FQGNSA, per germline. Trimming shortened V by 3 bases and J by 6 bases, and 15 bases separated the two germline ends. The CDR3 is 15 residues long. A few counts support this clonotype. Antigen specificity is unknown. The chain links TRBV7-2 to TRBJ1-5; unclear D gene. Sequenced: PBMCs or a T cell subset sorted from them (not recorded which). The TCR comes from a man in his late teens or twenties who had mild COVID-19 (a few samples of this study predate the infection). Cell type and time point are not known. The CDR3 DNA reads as TGTGCCAGCAGCTTTGATTTCGGGTCCTCTCAGCCCCAGCATTTT. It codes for CASSFDFGSSQPQHF.